This T cell receptor beta chain was sequenced for a study of blood T cell repertoires in COVID-19. In the original processing: From reference gene primer amplification, estimates of nucleated cell counts were derived. Sequencing used immunoSEQ multiplex PCR; TCRdb keeps in-frame clones, though not all of them. The V and J calls and clone size were taken over from that table, and D and trimming were inferred from the DNA. This sample yields 140,000 to 150,000 clones, of which 84% are seen a single time; almost 6% belongs to the top ten. Looked up from germline, CDR1 is WNHNN and CDR2 is SYGVQD (reference sequence). The CDR3 sequence is 12 residues long. V lost 5 bases and J 11 bases, leaving 15 bases between the germline ends. Up to 2 weeks before entering the study, exposed participants had met a COVID-19 case.

The rearrangement uses TRBV10-1 and TRBJ1-1, with D possibly being TRBD1 (5 bases). Material: PBMCs or T cells enriched from blood (not recorded which). The source of this sequence is a woman in her forties or fifties who had been exposed to COVID-19. DNA for the CDR3: TGCGCCAGCAGTTCAGGGTCCTTTGGGGCTTTCTTT. Translation: CASSSGSFGAFF.